The T cell receptor (beta chain) described here comes from a study of blood T cell repertoires in COVID-19. Here immunoSEQ multiplex PCR was the method, and the copy in TCRdb shows in-frame clones only, minus some. The repertoire consists of 260,000 or so clones, with 81% occurring once and the leading ten covering 6.5% to 8.5%. The sample taken for sequencing was peripheral blood. This receptor was obtained from a woman aged 80 or over with COVID-19, enrolled during active disease.

The CDR3 spells CASSPSTDTQYF. The CDR3 DNA reads TGTGCCAGCAGTCCTAGCACAGATACGCAGTATTTT. The chain is built from TRBV12-3 or TRBV12-4 and TRBJ2-3; no firm D call. The CDR3 length is 12 residues. The ends were cut back, 5 bases at V and 0 bases at J, with 3 bases in the middle.